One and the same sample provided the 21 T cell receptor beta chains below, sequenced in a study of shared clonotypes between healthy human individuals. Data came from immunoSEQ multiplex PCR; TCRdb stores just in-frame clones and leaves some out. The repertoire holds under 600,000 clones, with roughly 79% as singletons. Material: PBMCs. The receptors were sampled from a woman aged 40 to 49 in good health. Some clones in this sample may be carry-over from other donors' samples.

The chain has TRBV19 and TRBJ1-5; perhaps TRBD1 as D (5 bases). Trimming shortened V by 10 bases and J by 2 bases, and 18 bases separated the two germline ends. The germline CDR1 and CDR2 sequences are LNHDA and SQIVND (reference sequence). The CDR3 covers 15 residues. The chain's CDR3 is CATQETVARNQPQHF. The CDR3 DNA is TGTGCCACCCAGGAGACAGTTGCTCGCAATCAGCCCCAGCATTTT.

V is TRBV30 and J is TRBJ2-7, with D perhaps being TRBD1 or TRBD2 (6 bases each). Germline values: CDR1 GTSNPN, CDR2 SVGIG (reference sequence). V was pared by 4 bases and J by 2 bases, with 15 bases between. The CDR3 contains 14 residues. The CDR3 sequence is CAWTRGRFPYEQYF. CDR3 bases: TGTGCCTGGACCCGGGGGCGTTTCCCCTACGAGCAGTACTTC. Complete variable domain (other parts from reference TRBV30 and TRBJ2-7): SQTIHQWPATLVQPVGSPLSLECTVEGTSNPNLYWYRQAAGRGLQLLFYSVGIGQISSEVPQNLSASRPQDRQFILSSKKLLLSDSGFYLCAWTRGRFPYEQYFGPGTRLTVT.

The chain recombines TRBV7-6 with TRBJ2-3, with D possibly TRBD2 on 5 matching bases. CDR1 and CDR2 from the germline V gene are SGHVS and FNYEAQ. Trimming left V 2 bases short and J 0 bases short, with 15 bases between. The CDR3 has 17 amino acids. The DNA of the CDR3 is TGTGCCAGCAGCTTACAATGGGGTTCGGGGAGCACAGATACGCAGTATTTT. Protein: CASSLQWGSGSTDTQYF.

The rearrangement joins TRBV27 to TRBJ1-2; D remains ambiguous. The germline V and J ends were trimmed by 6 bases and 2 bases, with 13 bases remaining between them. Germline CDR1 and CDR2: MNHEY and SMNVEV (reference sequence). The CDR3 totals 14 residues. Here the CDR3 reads CASRPRGLNYGYTF. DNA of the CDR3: TGTGCCAGCAGACCACGAGGACTAAACTATGGCTACACCTTC.

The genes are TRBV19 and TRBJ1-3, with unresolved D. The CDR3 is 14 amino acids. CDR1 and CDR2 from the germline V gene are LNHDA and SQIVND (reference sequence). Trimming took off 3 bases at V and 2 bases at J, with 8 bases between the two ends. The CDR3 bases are TGTGCCAGTAGTATCATCGGGGCTGGAAACACCATATATTTT. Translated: CASSIIGAGNTIYF. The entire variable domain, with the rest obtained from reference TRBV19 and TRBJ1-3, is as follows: DGGITQSPKYLFRKEGQNVTLSCEQNLNHDAMYWYRQDPGQGLRLIYYSQIVNDFQKGDIAEGYSVSREKKESFPLTVTSAQKNPTAFYLCASSIIGAGNTIYFGEGSWLTVV.

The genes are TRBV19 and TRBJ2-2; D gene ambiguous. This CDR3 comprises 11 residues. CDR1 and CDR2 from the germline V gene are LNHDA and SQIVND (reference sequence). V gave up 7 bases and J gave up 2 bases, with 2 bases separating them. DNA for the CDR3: TGTGCCAGTACCAACACCGGGGAGCTGTTTTTT. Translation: CASTNTGELFF.

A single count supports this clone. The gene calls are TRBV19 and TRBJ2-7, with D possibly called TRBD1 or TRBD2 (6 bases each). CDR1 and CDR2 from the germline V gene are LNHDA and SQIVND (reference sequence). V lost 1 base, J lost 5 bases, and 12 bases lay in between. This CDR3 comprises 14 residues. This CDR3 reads CASSIGEGGDEQYF. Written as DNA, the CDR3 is TGTGCCAGTAGTATAGGCGAGGGGGGAGACGAGCAGTACTTC.

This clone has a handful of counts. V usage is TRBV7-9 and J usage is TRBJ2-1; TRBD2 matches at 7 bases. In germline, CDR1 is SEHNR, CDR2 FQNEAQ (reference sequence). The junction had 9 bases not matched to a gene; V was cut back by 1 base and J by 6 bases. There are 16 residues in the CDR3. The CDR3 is CASSLVGEGPRNEQFF. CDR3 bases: TGTGCCAGCAGCTTAGTGGGGGAGGGCCCGCGCAATGAGCAGTTCTTC.

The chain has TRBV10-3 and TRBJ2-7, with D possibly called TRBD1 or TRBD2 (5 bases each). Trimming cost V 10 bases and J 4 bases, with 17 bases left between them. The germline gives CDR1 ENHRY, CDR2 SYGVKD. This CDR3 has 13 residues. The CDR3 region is CATTRDPNYEQYF. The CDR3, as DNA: TGTGCCACCACCCGGGACCCAAATTACGAGCAGTACTTC.

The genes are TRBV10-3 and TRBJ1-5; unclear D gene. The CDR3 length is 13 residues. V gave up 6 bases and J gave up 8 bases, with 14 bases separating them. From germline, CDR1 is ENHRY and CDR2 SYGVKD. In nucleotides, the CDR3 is TGTGCCATCAGGGGGAGGGAACTCGAGCCCCAGCATTTT. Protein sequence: CAIRGRELEPQHF.

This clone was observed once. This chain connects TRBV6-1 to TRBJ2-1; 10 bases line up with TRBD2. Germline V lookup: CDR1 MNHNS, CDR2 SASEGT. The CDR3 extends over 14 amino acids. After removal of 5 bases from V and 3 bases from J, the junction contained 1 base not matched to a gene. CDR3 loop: CASSPSGSYNEQFF. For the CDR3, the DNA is TGTGCCAGCAGTCCTAGCGGGAGCTACAATGAGCAGTTCTTC.

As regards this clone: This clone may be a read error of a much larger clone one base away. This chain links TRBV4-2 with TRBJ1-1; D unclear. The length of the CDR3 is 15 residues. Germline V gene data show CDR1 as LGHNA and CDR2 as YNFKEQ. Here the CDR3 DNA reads TGTGCCGGCAGCCAATCGATCGCAGCGAACACTGAAGCTTTCTTT. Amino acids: CAGSQSIAANTEAFF.

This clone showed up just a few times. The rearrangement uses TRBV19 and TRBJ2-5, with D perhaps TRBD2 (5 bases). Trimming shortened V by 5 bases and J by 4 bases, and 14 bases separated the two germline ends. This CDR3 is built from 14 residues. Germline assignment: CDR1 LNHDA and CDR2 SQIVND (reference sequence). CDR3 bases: TGTGCCAGTAGTCCCACTAGAGGTGGAGAGACCCAGTACTTC. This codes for CASSPTRGGETQYF. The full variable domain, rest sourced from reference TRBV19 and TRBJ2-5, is DGGITQSPKYLFRKEGQNVTLSCEQNLNHDAMYWYRQDPGQGLRLIYYSQIVNDFQKGDIAEGYSVSREKKESFPLTVTSAQKNPTAFYLCASSPTRGGETQYFGPGTRLLVL.

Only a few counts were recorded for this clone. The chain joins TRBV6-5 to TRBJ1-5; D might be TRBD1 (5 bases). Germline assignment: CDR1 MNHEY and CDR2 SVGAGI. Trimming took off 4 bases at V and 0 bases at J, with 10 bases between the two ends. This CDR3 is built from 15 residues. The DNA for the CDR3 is TGTGCCAGCAGTTGGGCGGGGGGTAGCAATCAGCCCCAGCATTTT. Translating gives CASSWAGGSNQPQHF.

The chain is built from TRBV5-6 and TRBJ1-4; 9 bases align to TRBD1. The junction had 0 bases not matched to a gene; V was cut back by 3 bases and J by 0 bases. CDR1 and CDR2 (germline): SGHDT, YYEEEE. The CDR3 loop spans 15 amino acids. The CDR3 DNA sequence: TGTGCCAGCAGCTGGACAGGGGCAACTAATGAAAAACTGTTTTTT. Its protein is CASSWTGATNEKLFF.

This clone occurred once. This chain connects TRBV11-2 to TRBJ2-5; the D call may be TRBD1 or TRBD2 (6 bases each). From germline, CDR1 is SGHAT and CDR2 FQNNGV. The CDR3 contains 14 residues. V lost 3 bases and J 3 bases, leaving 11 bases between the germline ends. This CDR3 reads CASSFNRGEETQYF. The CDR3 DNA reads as TGTGCCAGCAGCTTTAATAGGGGGGAAGAGACCCAGTACTTC.

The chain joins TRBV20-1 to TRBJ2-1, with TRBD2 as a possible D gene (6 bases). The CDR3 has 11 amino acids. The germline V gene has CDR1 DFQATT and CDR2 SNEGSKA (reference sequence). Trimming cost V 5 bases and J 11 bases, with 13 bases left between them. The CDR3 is CSAFSGGQQFF. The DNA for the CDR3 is TGCAGTGCTTTTAGCGGCGGGCAGCAGTTCTTC.

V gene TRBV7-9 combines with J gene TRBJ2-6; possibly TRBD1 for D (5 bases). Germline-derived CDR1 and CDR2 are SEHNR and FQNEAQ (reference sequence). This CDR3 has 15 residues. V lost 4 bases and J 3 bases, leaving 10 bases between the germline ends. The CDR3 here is CASSSQGFGANVLTF. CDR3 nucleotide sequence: TGTGCCAGCAGCTCCCAGGGATTTGGGGCCAACGTCCTGACTTTC.

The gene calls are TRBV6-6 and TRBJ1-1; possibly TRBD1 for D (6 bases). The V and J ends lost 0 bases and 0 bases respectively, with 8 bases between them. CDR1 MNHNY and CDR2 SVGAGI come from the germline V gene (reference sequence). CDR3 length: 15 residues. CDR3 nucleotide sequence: TGTGCCAGCAGTTACTCGACAGGTATGAACACTGAAGCTTTCTTT. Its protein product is CASSYSTGMNTEAFF.

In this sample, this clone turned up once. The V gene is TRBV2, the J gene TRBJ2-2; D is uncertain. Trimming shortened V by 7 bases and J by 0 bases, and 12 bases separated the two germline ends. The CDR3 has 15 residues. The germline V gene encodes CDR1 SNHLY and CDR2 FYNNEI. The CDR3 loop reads CASKRTTANTGELFF. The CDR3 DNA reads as TGTGCCAGCAAACGGACCACGGCGAACACCGGGGAGCTGTTTTTT.

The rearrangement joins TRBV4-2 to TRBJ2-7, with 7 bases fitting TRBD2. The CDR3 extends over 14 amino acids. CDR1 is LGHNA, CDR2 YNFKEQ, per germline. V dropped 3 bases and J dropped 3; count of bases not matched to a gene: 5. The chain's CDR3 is CASSQGLSNYEQYF. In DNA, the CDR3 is TGTGCCAGCAGCCAGGGACTATCGAACTACGAGCAGTACTTC.